The sequence of this TCR beta chain was determined in a study of T cell responses to AZD1222 COVID-19 vaccine. Whole-study results and caveats: As reported, nearly half of all spike-specific TCRs target variant regions that are unmutated.

In regard to this clone: What it binds is unknown.

Sequencing was performed with immunoSEQ multiplex PCR; in TCRdb, only in-frame clones are kept and a portion is missing. The sample has approximately 160,000 clones, about 87% seen once. The input for sequencing was peripheral blood, taken on day 0 of AZD1222 vaccination. This TCR came from an adult in good health.

The CDR3 region has the DNA TGTGCCAGCAGTGGAGGCGGGAGGGCCCTCGGGGAGCAGTTCTTC. Translated, it gives CASSGGGRALGEQFF. The chain recombines TRBV6-4 with TRBJ2-1; TRBD2 agrees at 9 bases. Germline values: CDR1 MRHNA, CDR2 SNTAGT. The V segment lost 4 bases and the J segment 10 bases; nucleotides outside the gene matches: 11. This CDR3 region has 15 residues.